The source of this T cell receptor beta chain is a study of OX40 agonist ivuxolimab in advanced cancers. Looking at the study overall: Ivuxolimab was an agonistic, fully human IgG2 monoclonal antibody directed against OX40 (CD134), a costimulatory receptor. Intravenous ivuxolimab was administered to patients every 2 weeks at six dose levels: 0.01, 0.1, 0.3, 1.5, 3 and 10 mg/kg. Among the 52 dose-escalation patients, some 20 had hepatocellular carcinoma, some 15 melanoma, 9 renal cell carcinoma and 9 head and neck cancer. The dose-escalation cohort was 82.7% male with a mean age of approximately 60 years, ranging from 23 to 79. Prior anti-PD-1, anti-PD-L1 or anti-CTLA-4 therapy was permitted, and checkpoint inhibitors had been received by roughly two fifths of dose-escalation patients. Partial responses occurred in three dose-escalation patients: two with cutaneous melanoma and one with hepatocellular carcinoma. Peripheral TCRbeta sequencing aimed to test whether ivuxolimab altered TCR sequence diversity and caused clonal T-cell expansion. The monotherapy dose-escalation portion (N ≈ 52 patients) of the phase I ivuxolimab trial is reported in the paper.

Genomic DNA was isolated from the sorted cells so that the TCRbeta CDR3 region could be sequenced. TCRbeta CDR3 regions were sequenced using the immunoSEQ Assay. TCRdb mirrors the immuneACCESS table, restricted to in-frame sequences. Some clones are absent from its copies; in checked studies, under half trace to an unresolved V gene, and the reason for the others is unknown. The sample table records some 17,000 clones; over 70% of these occur just once. Of the sample, roughly a third falls within the top ten clones. From the germline V gene (reference sequence), CDR1 is LNHDA and CDR2 is SQIVND. Between the V and J ends, shortened by 3 bases and 5 bases respectively, the junction contains 10 bases. Including cysteine and phenylalanine, the CDR3 has 13 amino acids. The sequence is cut down to CDR3 DNA, 39 bases in frame from base 1. The paper's findings and limits, for the study overall: After ivuxolimab, expanded clones were on average more numerous among CD8+ T cells than among CD4+ T cells. Antigen specificity was not determined for the clonally expanded peripheral T cells. Partial responders in the 0.1-3.0 mg/kg groups had among the lowest normalized peripheral clonal expansion, especially among CD8+ T cells. At doses of 0.1 to 3.0 mg/kg, clonal expansion of both CD4+ and CD8+ T cells in blood was seen between baseline and week 6. Low levels of normalized T-cell clonal expansion were also seen in some nonresponding patients.

The trial excluded patients who had a history of autoimmune disease or who were on systemic immunosuppression. Peripheral blood for TCR sequencing was collected from all dose cohorts at baseline, on cycle 4 day 1, and on cycle 7 day 1. The samples were drawn from a first-in-human, open-label, multicenter phase I dose-escalation trial of ivuxolimab. The trial enrolled adults with locally advanced or metastatic head and neck squamous cell, hepatocellular, melanoma or renal cell carcinoma. CD4+ and CD8+ T cells were sorted separately from peripheral blood before TCR sequencing. With regard to this clone: Its specific antigen is unknown. Per-base qualities were not stored, and no clone one base away is much larger.

The sample was CD4+ or CD8+ T cells sorted from blood, taken in a trial of the OX40 agonist ivuxolimab. The V and J segments used are TRBV19 and TRBJ2-5; no D gene is confidently identified. The clonotype comes from an adult with an advanced solid tumor such as melanoma, head and neck, liver or kidney cancer. CDR3 sequence: CASSITSRETQYF. Read as DNA, the sequence is TGTGCCAGTAGTATCACGTCGCGGGAGACCCAGTACTTC.